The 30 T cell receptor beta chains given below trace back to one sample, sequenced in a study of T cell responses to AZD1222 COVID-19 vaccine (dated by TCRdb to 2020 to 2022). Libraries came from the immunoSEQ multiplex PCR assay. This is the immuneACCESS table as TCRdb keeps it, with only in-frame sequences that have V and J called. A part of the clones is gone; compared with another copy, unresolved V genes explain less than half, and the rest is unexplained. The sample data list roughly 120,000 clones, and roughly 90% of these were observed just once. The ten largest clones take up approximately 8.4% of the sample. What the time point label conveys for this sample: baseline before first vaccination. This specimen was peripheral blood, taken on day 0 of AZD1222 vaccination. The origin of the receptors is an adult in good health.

The CDR3 nucleotides read TGCAGCGTTGATAGTAGAGTTGAAGCTTTCTTT. Protein product: CSVDSRVEAFF. The chain carries TRBV29-1 and TRBJ1-1; D not certain. V lost 3 bases to trimming and J lost 7 bases, with 9 bases between them. Germline V gene sequence: CDR1 SQVTM, CDR2 ANQGSEA. The CDR3 has 11 residues.

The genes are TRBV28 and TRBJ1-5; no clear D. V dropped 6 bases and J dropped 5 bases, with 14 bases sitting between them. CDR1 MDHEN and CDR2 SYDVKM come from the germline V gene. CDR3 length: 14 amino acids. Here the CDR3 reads CASRDPRHDQPQHF. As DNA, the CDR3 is TGTGCCAGCAGGGACCCCCGGCACGATCAGCCCCAGCATTTT.

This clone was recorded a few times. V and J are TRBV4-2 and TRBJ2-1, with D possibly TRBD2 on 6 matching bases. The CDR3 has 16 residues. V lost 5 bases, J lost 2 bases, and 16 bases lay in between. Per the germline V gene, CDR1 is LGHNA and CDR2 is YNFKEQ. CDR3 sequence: CASSTTGGNPYNEQFF. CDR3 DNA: TGTGCCAGCAGCACAACCGGAGGGAACCCCTACAATGAGCAGTTCTTC.

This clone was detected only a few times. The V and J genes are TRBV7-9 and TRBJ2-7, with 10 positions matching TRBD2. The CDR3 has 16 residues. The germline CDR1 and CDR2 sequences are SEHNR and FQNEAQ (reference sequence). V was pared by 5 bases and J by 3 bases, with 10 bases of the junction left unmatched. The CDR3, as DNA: TGTGCCAGCAGCCTTCAAACGGGACTAGCGAGCTACGAGCAGTACTTC. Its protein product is CASSLQTGLASYEQYF.

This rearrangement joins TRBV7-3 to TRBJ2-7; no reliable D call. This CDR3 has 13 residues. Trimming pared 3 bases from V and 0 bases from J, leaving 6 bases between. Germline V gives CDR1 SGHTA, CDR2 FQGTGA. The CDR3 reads CASSFGNSYEQYF. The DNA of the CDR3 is TGTGCCAGCAGCTTTGGTAACTCCTACGAGCAGTACTTC.

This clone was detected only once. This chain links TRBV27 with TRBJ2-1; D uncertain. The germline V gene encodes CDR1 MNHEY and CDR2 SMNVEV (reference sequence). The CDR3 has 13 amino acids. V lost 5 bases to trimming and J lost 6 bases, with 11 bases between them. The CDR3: CASSPLPANEQFF. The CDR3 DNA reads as TGTGCCAGCAGTCCGCTCCCCGCCAATGAGCAGTTCTTC.

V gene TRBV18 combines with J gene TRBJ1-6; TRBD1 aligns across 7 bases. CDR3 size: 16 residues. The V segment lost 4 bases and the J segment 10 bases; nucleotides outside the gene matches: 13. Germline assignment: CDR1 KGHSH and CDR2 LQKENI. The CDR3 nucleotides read TGTGCCAGCTCACTTGATTATGGACAGGTGGGATCACCCCTCCACTTT. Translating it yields CASSLDYGQVGSPLHF.

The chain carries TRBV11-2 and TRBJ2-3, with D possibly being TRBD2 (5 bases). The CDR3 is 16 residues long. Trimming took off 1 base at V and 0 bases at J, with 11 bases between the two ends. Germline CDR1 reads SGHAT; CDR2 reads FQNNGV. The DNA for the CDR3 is TGTGCCAGCAGCTTAGGCCGGGGAACTAGCACAGATACGCAGTATTTT. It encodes CASSLGRGTSTDTQYF.

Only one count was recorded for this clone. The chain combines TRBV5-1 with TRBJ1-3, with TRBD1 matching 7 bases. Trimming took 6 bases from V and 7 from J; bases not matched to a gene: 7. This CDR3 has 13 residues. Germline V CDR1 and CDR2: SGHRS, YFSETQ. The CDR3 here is CASTDRVANTIYF. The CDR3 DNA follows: TGCGCCAGCACCGACAGGGTCGCCAACACCATATATTTT.

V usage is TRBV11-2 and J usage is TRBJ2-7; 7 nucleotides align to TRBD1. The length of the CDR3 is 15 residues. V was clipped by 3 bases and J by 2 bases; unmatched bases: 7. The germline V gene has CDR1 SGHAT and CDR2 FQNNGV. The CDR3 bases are TGTGCCAGCAGCTTTGGACAGGACTGGGCCTACGAGCAGTACTTC. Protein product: CASSFGQDWAYEQYF.

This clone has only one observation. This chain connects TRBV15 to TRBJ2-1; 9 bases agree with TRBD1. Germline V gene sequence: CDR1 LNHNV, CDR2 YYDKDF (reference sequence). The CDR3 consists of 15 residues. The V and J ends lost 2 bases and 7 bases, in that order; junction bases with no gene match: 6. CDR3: CATSRSRTGENEQFF. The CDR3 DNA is TGTGCCACCAGCAGATCAAGGACAGGGGAAAATGAGCAGTTCTTC.

As DNA, the CDR3 is TGTGCCAGCAGTCCAGGACAGCCTACCTACGAGCAGTACTTC. Translated, it gives CASSPGQPTYEQYF. The chain carries TRBV28 and TRBJ2-7; TRBD1 is a possible D gene (6 bases). Germline V gene data show CDR1 as MDHEN and CDR2 as SYDVKM. V dropped 5 bases and J dropped 2 bases, with 13 bases sitting between them. The CDR3 covers 14 residues.

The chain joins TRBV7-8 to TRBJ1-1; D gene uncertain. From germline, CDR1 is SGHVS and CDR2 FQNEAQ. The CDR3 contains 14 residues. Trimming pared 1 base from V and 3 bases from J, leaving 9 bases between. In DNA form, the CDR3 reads TGTGCCAGCAGCTTAGTGGGTTCTTACACTGAAGCTTTCTTT. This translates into CASSLVGSYTEAFF.

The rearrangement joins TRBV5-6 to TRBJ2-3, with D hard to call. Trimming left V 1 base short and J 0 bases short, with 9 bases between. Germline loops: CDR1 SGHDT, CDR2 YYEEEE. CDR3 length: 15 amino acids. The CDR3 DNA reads TGTGCCAGCAGCTTGTATGGCAGGAGCACAGATACGCAGTATTTT. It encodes CASSLYGRSTDTQYF.

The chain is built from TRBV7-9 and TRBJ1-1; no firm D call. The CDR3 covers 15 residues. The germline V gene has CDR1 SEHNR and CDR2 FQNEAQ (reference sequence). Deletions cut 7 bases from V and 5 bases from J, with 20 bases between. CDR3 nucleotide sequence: TGTGCCAGCACCCTCCTGGGAGGGCCGGGGACTGAAGCTTTCTTT. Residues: CASTLLGGPGTEAFF.

CDR3 amino acids: CASTSHGVTTGPEAFF. The CDR3 nucleotides read TGTGCCAGCACCTCCCATGGGGTGACCACGGGTCCTGAAGCTTTCTTT. The chain couples TRBV5-8 to TRBJ1-1; D not certain. Germline CDR1 SGHTS, CDR2 YDEGEE. The V and J ends lost 6 bases and 6 bases respectively, with 24 bases between them. The CDR3 has 16 residues.

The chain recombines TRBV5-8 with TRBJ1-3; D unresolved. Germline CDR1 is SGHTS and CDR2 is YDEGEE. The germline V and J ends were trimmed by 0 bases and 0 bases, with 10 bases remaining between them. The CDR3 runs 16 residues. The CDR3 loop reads CASSLAWSRSGNTIYF. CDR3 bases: TGTGCCAGCAGCTTGGCATGGAGCCGCTCTGGAAACACCATATATTTT.

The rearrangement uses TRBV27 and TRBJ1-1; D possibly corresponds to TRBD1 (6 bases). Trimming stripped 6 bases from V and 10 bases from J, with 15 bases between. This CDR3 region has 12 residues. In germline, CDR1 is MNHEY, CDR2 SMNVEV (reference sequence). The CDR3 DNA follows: TGTGCCAGCAGCCCCCCCGGGGGGCGAGCTTTCTTT. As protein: CASSPPGGRAFF.

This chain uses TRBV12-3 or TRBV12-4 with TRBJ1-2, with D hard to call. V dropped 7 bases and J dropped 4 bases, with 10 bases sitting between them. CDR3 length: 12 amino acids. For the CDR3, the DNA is TGTGCCAGCAACTCGGCAGGCTATGGCTACACCTTC. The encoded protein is CASNSAGYGYTF.

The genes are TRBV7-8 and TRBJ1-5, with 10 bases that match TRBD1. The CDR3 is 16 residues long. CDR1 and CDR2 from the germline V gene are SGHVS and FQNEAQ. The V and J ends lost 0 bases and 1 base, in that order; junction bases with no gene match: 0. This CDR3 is CASSLADRGSNQPQHF. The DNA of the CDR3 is TGTGCCAGCAGCTTAGCGGACAGGGGGAGCAATCAGCCCCAGCATTTT.

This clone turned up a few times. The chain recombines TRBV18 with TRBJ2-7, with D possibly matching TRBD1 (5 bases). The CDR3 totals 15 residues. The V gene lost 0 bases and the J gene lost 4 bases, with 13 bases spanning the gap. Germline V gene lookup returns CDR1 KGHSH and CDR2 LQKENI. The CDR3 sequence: CASSPPGQGRYEQYF. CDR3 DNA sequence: TGTGCCAGCTCACCACCGGGGCAGGGCCGATACGAGCAGTACTTC.

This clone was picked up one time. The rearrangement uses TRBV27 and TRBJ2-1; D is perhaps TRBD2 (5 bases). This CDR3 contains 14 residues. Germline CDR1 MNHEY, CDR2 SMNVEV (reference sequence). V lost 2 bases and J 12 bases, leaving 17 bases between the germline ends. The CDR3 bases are TGTGCCAGCAGTTTAGCTCGGGGAGCCGGAGGGCAGTTCTTC. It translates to CASSLARGAGGQFF.

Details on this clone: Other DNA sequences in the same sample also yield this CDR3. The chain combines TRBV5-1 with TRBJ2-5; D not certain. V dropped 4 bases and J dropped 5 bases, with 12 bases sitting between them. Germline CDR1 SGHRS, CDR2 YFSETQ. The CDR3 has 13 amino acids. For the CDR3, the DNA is TGCGCCAGCAGCCCTGGGGTCGGGGAGACCCAGTACTTC. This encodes CASSPGVGETQYF.

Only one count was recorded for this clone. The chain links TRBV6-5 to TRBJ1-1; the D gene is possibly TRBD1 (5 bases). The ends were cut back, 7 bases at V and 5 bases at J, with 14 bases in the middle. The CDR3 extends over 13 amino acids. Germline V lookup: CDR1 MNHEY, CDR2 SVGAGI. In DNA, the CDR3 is TGTGCCAGCACCCGACCCGGGGGGACTGAAGCTTTCTTT. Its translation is CASTRPGGTEAFF.

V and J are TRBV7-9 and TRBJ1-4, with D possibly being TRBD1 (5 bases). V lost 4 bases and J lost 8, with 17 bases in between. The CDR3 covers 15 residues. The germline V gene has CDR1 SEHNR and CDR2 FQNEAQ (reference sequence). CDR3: CASSSGTLIGEKLFF. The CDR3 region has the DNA TGTGCCAGCAGCTCCGGGACCTTAATCGGAGAAAAACTGTTTTTT.

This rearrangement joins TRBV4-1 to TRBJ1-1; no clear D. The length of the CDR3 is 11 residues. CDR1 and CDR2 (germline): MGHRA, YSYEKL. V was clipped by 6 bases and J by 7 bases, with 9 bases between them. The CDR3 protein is CASRIANEAFF. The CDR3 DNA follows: TGCGCCAGCAGGATCGCTAATGAAGCTTTCTTT.

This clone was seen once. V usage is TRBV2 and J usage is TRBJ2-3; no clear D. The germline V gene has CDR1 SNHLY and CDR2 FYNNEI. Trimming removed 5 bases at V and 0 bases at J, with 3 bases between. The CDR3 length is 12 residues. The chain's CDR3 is CASSLSTDTQYF. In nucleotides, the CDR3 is TGTGCCAGCAGTCTAAGCACAGATACGCAGTATTTT.

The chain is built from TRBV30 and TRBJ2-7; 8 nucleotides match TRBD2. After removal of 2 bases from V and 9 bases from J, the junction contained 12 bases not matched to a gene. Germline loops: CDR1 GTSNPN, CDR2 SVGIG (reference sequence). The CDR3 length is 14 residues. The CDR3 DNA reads TGTGCCTGGAGTAAAGCGGGAGCCACTCCCGTGCAGTACTTC. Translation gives CAWSKAGATPVQYF.

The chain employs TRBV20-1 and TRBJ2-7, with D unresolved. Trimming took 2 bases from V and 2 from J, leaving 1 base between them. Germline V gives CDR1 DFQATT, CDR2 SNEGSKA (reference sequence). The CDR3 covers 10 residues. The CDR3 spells CSARPYEQYF. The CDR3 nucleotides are TGCAGTGCTAGACCCTACGAGCAGTACTTC.

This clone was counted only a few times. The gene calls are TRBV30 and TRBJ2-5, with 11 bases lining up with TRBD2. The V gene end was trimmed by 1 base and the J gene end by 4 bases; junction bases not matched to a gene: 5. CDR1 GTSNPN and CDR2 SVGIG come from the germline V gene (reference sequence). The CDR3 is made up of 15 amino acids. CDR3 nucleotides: TGTGCCTGGAGTGAGACTACTAGCGGGGGAGAGACCCAGTACTTC. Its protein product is CAWSETTSGGETQYF. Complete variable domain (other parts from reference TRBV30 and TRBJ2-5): SQTIHQWPATLVQPVGSPLSLECTVEGTSNPNLYWYRQAAGRGLQLLFYSVGIGQISSEVPQNLSASRPQDRQFILSSKKLLLSDSGFYLCAWSETTSGGETQYFGPGTRLLVL.